This is a list of T cell receptor beta chains from one sample in a study of OX40 agonist ivuxolimab in advanced cancers. The assay was immunoSEQ multiplex PCR, and TCRdb's table has in-frame clones only and misses some. Of 81,000 or so clones listed, 93% are singletons. Specimen: CD4+ or CD8+ T cells sorted from blood, collected in a trial of the OX40 agonist ivuxolimab. These receptor sequences come from an adult with an advanced solid tumor such as melanoma, head and neck, liver or kidney cancer. Each CDR3 is given with its conserved first and last residue. Each record gives: V gene, CDR3 length, D gene, J gene, CDR3 protein, CDR3 DNA. The D gene is left open where the match is weak.

v_call: TRBV5-4
cdr3_length: 15
d_call: .
j_call: TRBJ2-7
cdr3_aa: CASSSPNTIPYEQYF
cdr3_nt: TGTGCCAGCAGCTCCCCTAATACAATTCCCTACGAGCAGTACTTC

v_call: TRBV5-1
cdr3_length: 14
d_call: .
j_call: TRBJ2-1
cdr3_aa: CASSPIGTYNEQFF
cdr3_nt: TGCGCCAGCAGCCCTATCGGGACCTACAATGAGCAGTTCTTC

v_call: TRBV7-3
cdr3_length: 14
d_call: .
j_call: TRBJ2-5
cdr3_aa: CASSLTGGQETQYF
cdr3_nt: TGTGCCAGCAGCTTAACCGGTGGCCAAGAGACCCAGTACTTC

v_call: TRBV27
cdr3_length: 15
d_call: TRBD1
j_call: TRBJ2-7
cdr3_aa: CASSLTGLSTYEQYF
cdr3_nt: TGTGCCAGCAGCCTGACAGGGCTCAGTACCTACGAGCAGTACTTC

v_call: TRBV6-5
cdr3_length: 14
d_call: .
j_call: TRBJ1-2
cdr3_aa: CASSYGGDGYGYTF
cdr3_nt: TGTGCCAGCAGTTACGGAGGGGATGGCTATGGCTACACCTTC

v_call: TRBV11-3
cdr3_length: 15
d_call: TRBD1
j_call: TRBJ2-3
cdr3_aa: CASSPPGQGMDTQYF
cdr3_nt: TGTGCCAGCAGCCCACCGGGACAGGGTATGGATACGCAGTATTTT

v_call: TRBV4-3
cdr3_length: 16
d_call: .
j_call: TRBJ1-1
cdr3_aa: CASSQDRAGRGTEAFF
cdr3_nt: TGCGCCAGCAGCCAAGATCGGGCCGGAAGGGGAACTGAAGCTTTCTTT

v_call: TRBV5-6
cdr3_length: 15
d_call: TRBD1
j_call: TRBJ2-1
cdr3_aa: CASSSPGQGMDEQFF
cdr3_nt: TGTGCCAGCAGCTCCCCGGGACAGGGTATGGATGAGCAGTTCTTC

v_call: TRBV19
cdr3_length: 12
d_call: .
j_call: TRBJ1-4
cdr3_aa: CASSIGPQGLFF
cdr3_nt: TGTGCCAGTAGTATAGGACCTCAGGGGCTGTTTTTT

v_call: TRBV28
cdr3_length: 11
d_call: TRBD1
j_call: TRBJ1-6
cdr3_aa: CASSFGQGLHF
cdr3_nt: TGTGCCAGCAGTTTTGGACAGGGCCTCCACTTT